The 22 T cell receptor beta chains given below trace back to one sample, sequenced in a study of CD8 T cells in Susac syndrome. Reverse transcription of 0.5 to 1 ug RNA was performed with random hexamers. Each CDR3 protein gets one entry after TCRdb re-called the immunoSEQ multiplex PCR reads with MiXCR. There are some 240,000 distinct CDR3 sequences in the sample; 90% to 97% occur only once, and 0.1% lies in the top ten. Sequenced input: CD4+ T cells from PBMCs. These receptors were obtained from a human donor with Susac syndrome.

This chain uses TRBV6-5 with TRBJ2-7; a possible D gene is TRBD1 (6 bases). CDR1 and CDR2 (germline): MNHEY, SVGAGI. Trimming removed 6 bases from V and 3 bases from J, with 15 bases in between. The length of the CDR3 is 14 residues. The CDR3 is CASRRTGLDYEQYF. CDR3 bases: TGTGCCAGCAGACGAACAGGGCTCGACTACGAGCAGTACTTC.

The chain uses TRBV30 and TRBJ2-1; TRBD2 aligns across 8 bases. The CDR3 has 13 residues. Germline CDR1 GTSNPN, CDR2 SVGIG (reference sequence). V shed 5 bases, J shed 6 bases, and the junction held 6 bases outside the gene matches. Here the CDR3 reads CAWSPGGANEQFF. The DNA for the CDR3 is TGTGCCTGGTCCCCGGGGGGGGCCAATGAGCAGTTCTTC.

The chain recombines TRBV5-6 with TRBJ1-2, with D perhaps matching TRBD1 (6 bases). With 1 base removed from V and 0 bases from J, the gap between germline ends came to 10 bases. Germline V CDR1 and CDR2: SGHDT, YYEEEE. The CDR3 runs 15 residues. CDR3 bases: TGTGCCAGCAGCTTGTCGGGGACACCTAACTATGGCTACACCTTC. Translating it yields CASSLSGTPNYGYTF.

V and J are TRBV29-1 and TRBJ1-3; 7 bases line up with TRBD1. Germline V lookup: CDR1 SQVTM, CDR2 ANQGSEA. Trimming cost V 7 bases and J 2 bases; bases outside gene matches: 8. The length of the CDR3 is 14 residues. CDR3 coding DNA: TGCAGCGGCATGGGACAGTCAACTGGAAACACCATATATTTT. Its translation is CSGMGQSTGNTIYF.

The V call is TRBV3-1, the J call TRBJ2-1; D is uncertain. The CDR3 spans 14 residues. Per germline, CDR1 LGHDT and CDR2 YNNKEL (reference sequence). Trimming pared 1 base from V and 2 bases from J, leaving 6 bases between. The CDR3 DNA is TGTGCCAGCAGCCAAGTCTTAACCTACAATGAGCAGTTCTTC. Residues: CASSQVLTYNEQFF.

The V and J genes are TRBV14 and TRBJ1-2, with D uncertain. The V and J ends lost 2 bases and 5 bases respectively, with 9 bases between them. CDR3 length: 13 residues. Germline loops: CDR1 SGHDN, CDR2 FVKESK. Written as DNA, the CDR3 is TGTGCCAGCAGCCAACAGCGGGCGTATGGCTACACCTTC. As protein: CASSQQRAYGYTF.

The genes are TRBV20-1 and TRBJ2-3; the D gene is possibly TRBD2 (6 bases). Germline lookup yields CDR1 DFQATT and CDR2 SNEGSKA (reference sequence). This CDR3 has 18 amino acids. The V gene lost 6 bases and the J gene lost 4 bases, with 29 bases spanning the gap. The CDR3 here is CSALSLAPPGPTPDTQYF. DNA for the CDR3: TGCAGTGCCCTAAGCCTAGCGCCACCCGGACCCACGCCAGATACGCAGTATTTT.

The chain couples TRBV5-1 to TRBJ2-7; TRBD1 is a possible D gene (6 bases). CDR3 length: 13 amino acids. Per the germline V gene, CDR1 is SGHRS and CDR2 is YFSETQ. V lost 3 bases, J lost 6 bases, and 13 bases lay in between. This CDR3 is CASSYPDRLEQYF. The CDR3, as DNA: TGCGCCAGCAGCTACCCTGACAGGCTCGAGCAGTACTTC. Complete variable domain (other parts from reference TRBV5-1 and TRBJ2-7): KAGVTQTPRYLIKTRGQQVTLSCSPISGHRSVSWYQQTPGQGLQFLFEYFSETQRNKGNFPGRFSGRQFSNSRSEMNVSTLELGDSALYLCASSYPDRLEQYFGPGTRLTVT.

The CDR3 reads CASSPRTAGELFF. The CDR3 DNA reads TGTGCCAGCAGCCCGCGGACCGCCGGGGAGCTGTTTTTT. This chain joins TRBV7-6 and TRBJ2-2, with D hard to call. The CDR3 is 13 residues long. Trimming stripped 5 bases from V and 6 bases from J, with 10 bases between. Germline assignment: CDR1 SGHVS and CDR2 FNYEAQ. Supplemented by reference TRBV7-6 and TRBJ2-2, the full variable domain reads GAGVSQSPRYKVTKRGQDVALRCDPISGHVSLYWYRQALGQGPEFLTYFNYEAQQDKSGLPNDRFSAERPEGSISTLTIQRTEQRDSAMYRCASSPRTAGELFFGEGSRLTVL.

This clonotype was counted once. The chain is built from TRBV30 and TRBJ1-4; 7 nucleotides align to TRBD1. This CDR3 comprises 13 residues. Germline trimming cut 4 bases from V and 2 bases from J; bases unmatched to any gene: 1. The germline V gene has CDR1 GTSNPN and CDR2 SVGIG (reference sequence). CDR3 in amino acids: CAWKQGTNEKLFF. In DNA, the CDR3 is TGTGCCTGGAAACAGGGGACTAATGAAAAACTGTTTTTT.

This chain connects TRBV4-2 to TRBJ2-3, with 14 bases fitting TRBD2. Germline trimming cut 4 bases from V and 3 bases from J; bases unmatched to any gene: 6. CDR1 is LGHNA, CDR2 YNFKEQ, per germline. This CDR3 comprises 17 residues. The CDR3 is CASSPRLAGGPTDTQYF. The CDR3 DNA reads TGTGCCAGCAGCCCTAGACTAGCGGGAGGGCCAACAGATACGCAGTATTTT.

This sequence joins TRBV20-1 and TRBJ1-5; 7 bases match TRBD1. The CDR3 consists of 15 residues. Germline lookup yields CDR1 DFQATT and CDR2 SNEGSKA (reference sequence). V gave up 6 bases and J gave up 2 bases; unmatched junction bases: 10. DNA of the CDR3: TGCAGTGCCCGAAGAGGGGGCGACGGCAATCAGCCCCAGCATTTT. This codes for CSARRGGDGNQPQHF.

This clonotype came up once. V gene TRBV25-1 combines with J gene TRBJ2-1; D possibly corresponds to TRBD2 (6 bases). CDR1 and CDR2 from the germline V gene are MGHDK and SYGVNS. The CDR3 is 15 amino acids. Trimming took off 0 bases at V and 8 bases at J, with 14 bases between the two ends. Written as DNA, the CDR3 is TGTGCCAGCAGTGAATACTGGAGGGCCCGTGATGAGCAGTTCTTC. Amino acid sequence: CASSEYWRARDEQFF. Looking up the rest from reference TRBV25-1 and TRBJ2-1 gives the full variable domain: EADIYQTPRYLVIGTGKKITLECSQTMGHDKMYWYQQDPGMELHLIHYSYGVNSTEKGDLSSESTVSRIRTEHFPLTLESARPSHTSQYLCASSEYWRARDEQFFGPGTRLTVL.

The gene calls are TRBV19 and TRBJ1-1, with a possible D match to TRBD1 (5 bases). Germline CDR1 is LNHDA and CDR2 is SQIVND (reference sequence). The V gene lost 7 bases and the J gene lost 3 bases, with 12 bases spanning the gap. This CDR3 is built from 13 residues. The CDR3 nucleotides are TGTGCCAGTATCAGGGAAGGTTACACTGAAGCTTTCTTT. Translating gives CASIREGYTEAFF. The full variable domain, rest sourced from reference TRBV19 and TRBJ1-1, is DGGITQSPKYLFRKEGQNVTLSCEQNLNHDAMYWYRQDPGQGLRLIYYSQIVNDFQKGDIAEGYSVSREKKESFPLTVTSAQKNPTAFYLCASIREGYTEAFFGQGTRLTVV.

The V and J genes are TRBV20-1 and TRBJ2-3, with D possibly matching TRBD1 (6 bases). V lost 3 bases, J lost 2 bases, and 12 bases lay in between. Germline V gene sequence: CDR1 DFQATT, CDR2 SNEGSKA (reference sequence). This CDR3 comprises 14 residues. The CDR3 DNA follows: TGCAGTGCTAGCCCGACAGGACCCACAGATACGCAGTATTTT. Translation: CSASPTGPTDTQYF.

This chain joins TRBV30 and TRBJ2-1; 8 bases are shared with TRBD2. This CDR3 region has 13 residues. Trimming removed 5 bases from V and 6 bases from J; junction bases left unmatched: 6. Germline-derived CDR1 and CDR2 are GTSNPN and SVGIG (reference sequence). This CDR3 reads CAWAFLAGNEQFF. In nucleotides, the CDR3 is TGTGCCTGGGCCTTCCTAGCGGGCAATGAGCAGTTCTTC.

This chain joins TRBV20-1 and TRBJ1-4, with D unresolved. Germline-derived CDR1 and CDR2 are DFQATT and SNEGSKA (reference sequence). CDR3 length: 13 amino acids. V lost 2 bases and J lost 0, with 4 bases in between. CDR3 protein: CSARLSTNEKLFF. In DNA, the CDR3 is TGCAGTGCTAGACTTTCAACTAATGAAAAACTGTTTTTT.

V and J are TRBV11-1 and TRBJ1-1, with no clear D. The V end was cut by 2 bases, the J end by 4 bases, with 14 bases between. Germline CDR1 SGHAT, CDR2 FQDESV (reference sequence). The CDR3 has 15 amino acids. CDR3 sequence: CASSLSTLRITEAFF. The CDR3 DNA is TGTGCCAGCAGCTTATCGACTCTTAGGATCACTGAAGCTTTCTTT.

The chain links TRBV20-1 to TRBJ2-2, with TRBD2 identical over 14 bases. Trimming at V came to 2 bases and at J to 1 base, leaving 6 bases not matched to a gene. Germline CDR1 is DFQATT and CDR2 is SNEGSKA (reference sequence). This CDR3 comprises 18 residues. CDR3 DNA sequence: TGCAGTGCTAGAAACGGGACTAGCGGGAGTTGGAACACCGGGGAGCTGTTTTTT. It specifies CSARNGTSGSWNTGELFF.

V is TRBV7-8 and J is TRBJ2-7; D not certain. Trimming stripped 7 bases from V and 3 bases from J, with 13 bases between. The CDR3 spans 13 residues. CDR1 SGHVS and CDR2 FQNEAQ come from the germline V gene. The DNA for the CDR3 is TGTGCCAGCAACGAAGAATTGGGCTACGAGCAGTACTTC. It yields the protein CASNEELGYEQYF.

CDR3 sequence: CATSDNGGIRVYNEQFF. CDR3 coding DNA: TGTGCCACCAGTGATAATGGGGGGATTAGGGTCTACAATGAGCAGTTCTTC. The chain recombines TRBV24-1 with TRBJ2-1; maybe TRBD2 (6 bases). The CDR3 runs 17 residues. Germline CDR1 KGHDR, CDR2 SFDVKD. Trimming shortened V by 3 bases and J by 3 bases, and 17 bases separated the two germline ends.

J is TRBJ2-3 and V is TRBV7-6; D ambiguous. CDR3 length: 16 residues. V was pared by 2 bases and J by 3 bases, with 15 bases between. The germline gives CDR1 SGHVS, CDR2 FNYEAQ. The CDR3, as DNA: TGTGCCAGCAGCTTATGGGCCGGACCGGTGACAGATACGCAGTATTTT. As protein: CASSLWAGPVTDTQYF.